Below are 23 T cell receptor beta chains sequenced from a single sample in a study of CXCR3-negative and CXCR3-positive naive CD8 T cells (dated by TCRdb to the late 2010s). On the study overall, not on this receptor specifically: Compared with CXCR3-negative naive cells, CXCR3-positive naive cells had TRB CDR3s with higher hydrophobicity (lower Kidera factor 4), lower energy, and higher strength and volume indices.

Sequencer: NextSeq 550. The Human TCR Profiling Kit (MiLaboratory) was used to make UMI-labeled 5' RACE TRB cDNA libraries. Through TCRdb reprocessing, the reads give one entry per CDR3 protein sequence; DNA is omitted. The sample has about 5,700 distinct CDR3 sequences on record. The ten largest account for 1.9% of the sample. No antigen is known for these receptors. The specimen sequenced was naive CXCR3+ CD8+ T cells from blood. The cell subset or site label of this sample denotes: CD45RO-CCR7+CD27+CD95- naive CD8+ T cells expressing CXCR3 (TNR3+). The source is a human donor in good health. Some clones in this sample may be carry-over from other donors' samples.

The chain combines TRBV29-1 with TRBJ1-2. This CDR3 has 11 amino acids. Looked up from germline, CDR1 is SQVTM and CDR2 is ANQGSEA. CDR3 region: CSVEELGGYTF.

By frequency, this clonotype is medium-sized. CDR3 protein: CASKPFELAGESYNEQFF. The chain employs TRBV11-3 and TRBJ2-1; TCRdb indicates TRBD2, and absent DNA this call remains unverified. Germline-derived CDR1 and CDR2 are SGHNT and YENEEA. This CDR3 has 18 residues. The full variable domain, rest sourced from reference TRBV11-3 and TRBJ2-1, is EAGVVQSPRYKIIEKKQPVAFWCNPISGHNTLYWYLQNLGQGPELLIRYENEEAVDDSQLPKDRFSAERLKGVDSTLKIQPAELGDSAVYLCASKPFELAGESYNEQFFGPGTRLTVL.

Judged by frequency, this clonotype is medium-sized (0.01 to 0.1%). The gene calls are TRBV29-1 and TRBJ2-1; there is no DNA to check the TCRdb D call of TRBD1. The CDR3 consists of 14 residues. CDR1 and CDR2 from the germline V gene are SQVTM and ANQGSEA. CDR3 amino acids: CSVPLGGHPNEQFF.

Judged by frequency, this clonotype is medium-sized. This rearrangement joins TRBV7-9 to TRBJ1-2; the TCRdb D gene call, TRBD1, has no DNA to confirm it. CDR1 SEHNR and CDR2 FQNEAQ come from the germline V gene (reference sequence). The CDR3 contains 12 residues. This chain's CDR3 is CASSYDRDGYTF.

This sequence joins TRBV4-1 and TRBJ1-1; the TCRdb D gene call, TRBD1, has no DNA to confirm it. CDR1 is MGHRA, CDR2 YSYEKL, per germline. The CDR3 contains 15 residues. The CDR3 here is CASSHPQGPTGKAFF.

In terms of frequency, this clonotype is medium-sized (0.01 to 0.1%). The chain is built from TRBV10-3 and TRBJ2-7; TCRdb designates TRBD2, a call that cannot be tested without DNA. Per the germline V gene, CDR1 is ENHRY and CDR2 is SYGVKD. CDR3 size: 17 residues. The CDR3 spells CAISDSGLTESSYEQYF.

By frequency, this clonotype registers medium-sized. The rearrangement joins TRBV5-5 to TRBJ2-7. The CDR3 is 13 amino acids. Per germline, CDR1 SGHKS and CDR2 YYEKEE (reference sequence). CDR3: CASSFTYSYEQYF.

V usage is TRBV6-6 and J usage is TRBJ1-2; the TCRdb call, TRBD1, lacks DNA for checking. This CDR3 spans 11 amino acids. Germline V CDR1 and CDR2: MNHNY, SVGAGI (reference sequence). The CDR3 loop reads CASSTREGYTF.

This clonotype is called medium-sized based on its frequency. V gene TRBV5-1 combines with J gene TRBJ2-1; TCRdb names TRBD2, which stays unverified in the absence of DNA. The length of the CDR3 is 15 residues. In germline, CDR1 is SGHRS, CDR2 YFSETQ. The CDR3 sequence is CASSFRAGEEGEQFF.

The genes are TRBV11-2 and TRBJ1-1; TCRdb's D call, TRBD1, is unchecked because there is no DNA. Per germline, CDR1 SGHAT and CDR2 FQNNGV. The CDR3 runs to 13 residues. This CDR3 reads CASSYGQGTEAFF.

The rearrangement links TRBV29-1 to TRBJ2-7; TCRdb returns TRBD2, unconfirmable since there is no DNA. Germline CDR1 SQVTM, CDR2 ANQGSEA. The CDR3 totals 15 residues. CDR3 in amino acids: CSVEVSGHQYYEQYF.

This clonotype is deemed medium-sized by its frequency. The chain employs TRBV11-2 and TRBJ2-1. The CDR3 loop spans 18 amino acids. Per germline, CDR1 SGHAT and CDR2 FQNNGV. CDR3: CASSLGRSGGLVDNEQFF.

The chain has TRBV5-6 and TRBJ1-1. CDR3 length equals 15 residues. In germline, CDR1 is SGHDT, CDR2 YYEEEE. Here the CDR3 reads CASSLITARNTEAFF.

Frequency places this clonotype as medium-sized. V and J are TRBV29-1 and TRBJ2-1; the D call from TCRdb, TRBD2, cannot be confirmed without DNA. Germline lookup yields CDR1 SQVTM and CDR2 ANQGSEA. The CDR3 consists of 15 residues. Here the CDR3 reads CSVEGGVSSYNEQFF.

This clonotype is classed as medium-sized by frequency. The chain links TRBV4-3 to TRBJ2-3; TCRdb picks TRBD1, but there is no DNA to check that call. The V gene's germline CDR1 is LGHNA and CDR2 YSLEER. This CDR3 is 15 amino acids long. This CDR3 is CASSQVFGAGDTQYF.

By frequency, this clonotype registers medium-sized. The rearrangement uses TRBV7-8 and TRBJ1-5; TCRdb names TRBD1, which stays unverified in the absence of DNA. The CDR3 has 17 residues. The V gene's germline CDR1 is SGHVS and CDR2 FQNEAQ. The CDR3 region is CASSLVLGDISNQPQHF.

The gene calls are TRBV6-5 and TRBJ1-1. CDR3 length equals 13 residues. Germline V gene sequence: CDR1 MNHEY, CDR2 SVGAGI. The chain's CDR3 is CASSIVGNTEAFF.

V usage is TRBV29-1 and J usage is TRBJ1-1. Per the germline V gene, CDR1 is SQVTM and CDR2 is ANQGSEA. This CDR3 has 14 amino acids. Here the CDR3 reads CSVEATRGDTEAFF.

This clonotype is called medium-sized based on its frequency. This chain links TRBV5-1 with TRBJ2-1; TCRdb's D call of TRBD2 is untestable without DNA. CDR1 is SGHRS, CDR2 YFSETQ, per germline. CDR3 length: 17 residues. CDR3 sequence: CASSHTSGRALYNEQFF.

The rearrangement links TRBV12-3 or TRBV12-4 to TRBJ2-7; TCRdb reports TRBD1, a call that lacks DNA to check it against. This CDR3 spans 14 amino acids. The CDR3 sequence is CASTEGGLMYEQYF.

By frequency, this clonotype is large. The rearrangement joins TRBV9 to TRBJ1-2; TCRdb designates TRBD1, a call that cannot be tested without DNA. The germline CDR1 and CDR2 sequences are SGDLS and YYNGEE. The CDR3 runs to 12 residues. The CDR3: CASGEGISGYTF.

This clonotype is called medium-sized (0.01 to 0.1%) based on its frequency. This sequence joins TRBV2 and TRBJ1-1. Per the germline V gene, CDR1 is SNHLY and CDR2 is FYNNEI. This CDR3 has 15 amino acids. This CDR3 is CASSVQRVWTTEAFF.

CDR3 sequence: CASSPQGAGANVLTF. The chain recombines TRBV28 with TRBJ2-6; TCRdb names TRBD1, which stays unverified in the absence of DNA. The germline V gene has CDR1 MDHEN and CDR2 SYDVKM. The CDR3 covers 15 residues. Based on the CDR3 plus reference TRBV28 and TRBJ2-6, the full variable domain is DVKVTQSSRYLVKRTGEKVFLECVQDMDHENMFWYRQDPGLGLRLIYFSYDVKMKEKGDIPEGYSVSREKKERFSLILESASTNQTSMYLCASSPQGAGANVLTFGAGSRLTVL.